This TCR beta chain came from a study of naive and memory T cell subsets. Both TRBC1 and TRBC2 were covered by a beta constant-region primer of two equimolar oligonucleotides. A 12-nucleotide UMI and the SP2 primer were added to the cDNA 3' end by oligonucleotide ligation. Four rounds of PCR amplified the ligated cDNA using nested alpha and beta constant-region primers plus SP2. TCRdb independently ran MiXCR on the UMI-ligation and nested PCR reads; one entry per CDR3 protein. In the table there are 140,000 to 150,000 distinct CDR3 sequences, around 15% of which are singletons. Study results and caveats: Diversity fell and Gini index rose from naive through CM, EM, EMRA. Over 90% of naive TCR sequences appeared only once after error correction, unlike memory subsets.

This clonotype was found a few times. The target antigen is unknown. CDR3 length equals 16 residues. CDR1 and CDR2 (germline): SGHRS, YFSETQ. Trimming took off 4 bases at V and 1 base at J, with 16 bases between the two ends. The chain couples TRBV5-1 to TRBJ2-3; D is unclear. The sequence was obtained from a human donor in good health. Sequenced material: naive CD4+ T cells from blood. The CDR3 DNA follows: TGCGCCAGCAGCCCCCGGGCGGTAGTAGGCACAGATACGCAGTATTTT. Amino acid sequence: CASSPRAVVGTDTQYF.